This T cell receptor beta chain stems from a study of blood T cell repertoires in COVID-19. Looking at the study overall: Samples representing acute and convalescent COVID-19 were sourced from the United States, Italy and Spain.

V trimming: 3 bases; J trimming: 4 bases; junction bases outside the gene matches: 9. The length of the CDR3 is 17 residues. Germline V gene sequence: CDR1 MNHNS, CDR2 SASEGT. Generated by immunoSEQ multiplex PCR, the TCRdb table keeps only in-frame clones and is missing some. The sample consists of 200,000 to 300,000 clones, approximately 86% of them appearing once. Sequencing was done on a sample of peripheral blood. The gene calls are TRBV6-1 and TRBJ2-3, with 11 positions matching TRBD2. This TCR derives from a man aged 30 to 39 with active or convalescent COVID-19. CDR3 sequence: CASSDVGLAGGPDTQYF. In DNA, the CDR3 is TGTGCCAGCAGTGATGTCGGTCTAGCGGGGGGCCCAGATACGCAGTATTTT.